The 4 T cell receptor beta chains in this list originate from one sample, sequenced in a study of blood T cell repertoires in COVID-19. The assay was immunoSEQ multiplex PCR, and TCRdb's table has in-frame clones only and misses some. The sample lists a few hundred thousand clones; roughly 85% were seen once. Sequenced: PBMCs or T cells enriched from blood (not recorded which). Every receptor here comes from a woman aged 35 to 49 with acute COVID-19.

The V call is TRBV28, the J call TRBJ2-7, with D possibly TRBD2 on 6 matching bases. Germline CDR1 and CDR2: MDHEN and SYDVKM. The germline V and J ends were trimmed by 7 bases and 0 bases, with 16 bases remaining between them. The CDR3 is 15 amino acids. CDR3 loop: CASTEGRLSSYEQYF. The CDR3 DNA follows: TGTGCCAGCACCGAGGGGAGGCTGAGCTCCTACGAGCAGTACTTC. Filled out from reference TRBV28 and TRBJ2-7, the complete variable domain reads DVKVTQSSRYLVKRTGEKVFLECVQDMDHENMFWYRQDPGLGLRLIYFSYDVKMKEKGDIPEGYSVSREKKERFSLILESASTNQTSMYLCASTEGRLSSYEQYFGPGTRLTVT.

The V gene is TRBV12-5, the J gene TRBJ1-5, with 8 positions matching TRBD1. CDR3 length: 15 residues. Germline CDR1 is LGHNT and CDR2 is FRNRAP. The V and J ends lost 1 base and 6 bases, in that order; junction bases with no gene match: 5. The CDR3 loop reads CASGLGTGGSQPQHF. The CDR3 DNA follows: TGTGCTAGTGGTTTGGGAACAGGGGGAAGTCAGCCCCAGCATTTT.

This clone showed up just once. This sequence joins TRBV13 and TRBJ2-5; the match to TRBD2 covers 11 bases. Germline CDR1 and CDR2: PRHDT and FYEKMQ (reference sequence). Losses at the gene ends were 2 bases for V and 6 bases for J; bases not matched to a gene: 14. This CDR3 contains 18 residues. The CDR3 sequence is CASSLKPPLAGGRQTQYF. In DNA form, the CDR3 reads TGTGCCAGCAGCTTAAAACCCCCCCTAGCGGGGGGCCGGCAGACCCAGTACTTC.

There are a few counts of this clone. The chain couples TRBV19 to TRBJ2-1, with 8 positions matching TRBD2. Germline CDR1 and CDR2: LNHDA and SQIVND (reference sequence). This CDR3 spans 16 amino acids. V lost 5 bases, J lost 3 bases, and 9 bases stayed unmatched. The CDR3, as DNA: TGTGCCAGTAGTGTCGGGGGGGCCGCAGTCTACAATGAGCAGTTCTTC. It specifies CASSVGGAAVYNEQFF.